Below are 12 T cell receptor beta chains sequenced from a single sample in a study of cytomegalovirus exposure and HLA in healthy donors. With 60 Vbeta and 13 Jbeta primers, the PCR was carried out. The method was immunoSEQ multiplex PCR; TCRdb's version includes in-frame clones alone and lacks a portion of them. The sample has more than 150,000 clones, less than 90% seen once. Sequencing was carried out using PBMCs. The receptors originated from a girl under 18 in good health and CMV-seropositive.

The CDR3 nucleotides are TGTGCTAGTGGCGTAGCGGGTACGGCCGAGCAGTACTTC. Its translation: CASGVAGTAEQYF. The genes are TRBV12-5 and TRBJ2-7, with TRBD2 matching over 7 bases. The CDR3 spans 13 residues. The junction had 8 bases not matched to a gene; V was cut back by 6 bases and J by 6 bases. CDR1 and CDR2 from the germline V gene are LGHNT and FRNRAP.

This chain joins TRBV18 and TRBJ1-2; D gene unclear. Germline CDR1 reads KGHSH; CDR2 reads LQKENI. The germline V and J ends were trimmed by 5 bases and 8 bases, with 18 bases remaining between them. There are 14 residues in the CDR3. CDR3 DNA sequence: TGTGCCAGCTCATCCTCGGGATTAACTAGGGGCTACACCTTC. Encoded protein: CASSSSGLTRGYTF.

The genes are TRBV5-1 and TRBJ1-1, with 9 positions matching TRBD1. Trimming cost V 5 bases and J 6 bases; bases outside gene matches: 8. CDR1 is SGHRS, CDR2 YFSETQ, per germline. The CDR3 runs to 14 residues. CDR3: CASRGGTGRAEAFF. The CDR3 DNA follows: TGCGCCAGCAGGGGTGGGACAGGGAGGGCTGAAGCTTTCTTT.

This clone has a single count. The CDR3 sequence: CATKAGFTYNEQFF. The DNA of the CDR3 is TGTGCCACCAAGGCCGGGTTTACATACAATGAGCAGTTCTTC. The genes are TRBV2 and TRBJ2-1; D is undetermined. Trimming pared 10 bases from V and 4 bases from J, leaving 17 bases between. This CDR3 has 14 residues. CDR1 and CDR2 (germline): SNHLY, FYNNEI.

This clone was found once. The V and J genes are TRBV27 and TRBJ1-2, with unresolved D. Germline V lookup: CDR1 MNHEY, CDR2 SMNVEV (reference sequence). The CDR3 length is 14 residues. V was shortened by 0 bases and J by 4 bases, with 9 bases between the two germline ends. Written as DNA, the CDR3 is TGTGCCAGCAGTTTATCCGGGGTTGGCTATGGCTACACCTTC. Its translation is CASSLSGVGYGYTF.

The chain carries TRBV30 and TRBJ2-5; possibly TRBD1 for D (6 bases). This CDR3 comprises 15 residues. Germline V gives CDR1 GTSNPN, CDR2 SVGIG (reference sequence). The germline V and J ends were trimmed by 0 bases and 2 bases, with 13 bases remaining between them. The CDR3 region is CAWSVQGGFQETQYF. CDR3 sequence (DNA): TGTGCCTGGAGTGTACAAGGGGGTTTTCAAGAGACCCAGTACTTC.

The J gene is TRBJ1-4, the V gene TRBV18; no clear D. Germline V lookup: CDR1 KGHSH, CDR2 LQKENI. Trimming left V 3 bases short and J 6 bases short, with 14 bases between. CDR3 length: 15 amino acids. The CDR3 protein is CASSPSLPPDEKLFF. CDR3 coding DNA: TGTGCCAGCTCACCCTCCCTCCCTCCAGATGAAAAACTGTTTTTT. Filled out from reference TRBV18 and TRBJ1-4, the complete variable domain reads NAGVMQNPRHLVRRRGQEARLRCSPMKGHSHVYWYRQLPEEGLKFMVYLQKENIIDESGMPKERFSAEFPKEGPSILRIQQVVRGDSAAYFCASSPSLPPDEKLFFGSGTQLSVL.

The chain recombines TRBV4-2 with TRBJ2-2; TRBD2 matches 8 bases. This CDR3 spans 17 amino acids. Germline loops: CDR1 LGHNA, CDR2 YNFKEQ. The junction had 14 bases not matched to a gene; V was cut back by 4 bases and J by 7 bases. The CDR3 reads CASSRSAPTSGYGELFF. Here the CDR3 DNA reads TGTGCCAGCAGCCGATCCGCCCCCACTAGCGGATACGGGGAGCTGTTTTTT.

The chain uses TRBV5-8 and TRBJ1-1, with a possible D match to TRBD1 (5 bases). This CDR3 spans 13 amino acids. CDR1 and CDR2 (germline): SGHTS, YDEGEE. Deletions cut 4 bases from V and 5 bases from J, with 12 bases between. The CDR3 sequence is CASSRWGRTEAFF. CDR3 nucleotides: TGTGCCAGCAGCCGATGGGGGAGGACTGAAGCTTTCTTT.

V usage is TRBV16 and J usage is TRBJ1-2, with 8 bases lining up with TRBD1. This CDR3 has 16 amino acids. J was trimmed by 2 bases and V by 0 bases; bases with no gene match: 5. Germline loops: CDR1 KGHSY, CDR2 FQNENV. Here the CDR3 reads CASSQSVAGGNYGYTF. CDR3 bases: TGTGCCAGCAGCCAATCAGTCGCAGGGGGCAACTATGGCTACACCTTC.

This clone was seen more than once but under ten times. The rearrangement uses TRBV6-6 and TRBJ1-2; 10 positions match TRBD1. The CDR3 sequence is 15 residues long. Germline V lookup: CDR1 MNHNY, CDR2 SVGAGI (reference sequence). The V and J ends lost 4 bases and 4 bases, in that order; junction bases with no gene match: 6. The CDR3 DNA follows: TGTGCCAGCAGTTCAACCGGGACAGGGGTCTATGGCTACACCTTC. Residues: CASSSTGTGVYGYTF.

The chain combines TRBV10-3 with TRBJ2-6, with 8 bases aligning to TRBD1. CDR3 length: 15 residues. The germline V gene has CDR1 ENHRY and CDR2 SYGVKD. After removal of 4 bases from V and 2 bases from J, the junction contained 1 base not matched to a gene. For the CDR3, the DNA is TGTGCCATCAGTGCAGGGGGCCCTGGGGCCAACGTCCTGACTTTC. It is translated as CAISAGGPGANVLTF.